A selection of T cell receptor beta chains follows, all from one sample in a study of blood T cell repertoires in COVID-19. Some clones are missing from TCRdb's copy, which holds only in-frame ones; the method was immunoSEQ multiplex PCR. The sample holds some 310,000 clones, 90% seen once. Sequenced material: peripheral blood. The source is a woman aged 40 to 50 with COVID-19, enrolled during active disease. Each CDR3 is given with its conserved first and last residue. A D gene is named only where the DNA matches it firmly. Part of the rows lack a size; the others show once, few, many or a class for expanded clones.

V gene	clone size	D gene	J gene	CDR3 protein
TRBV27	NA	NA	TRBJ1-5	CVVAAHFNQPQHF
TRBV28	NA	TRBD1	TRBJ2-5	CASSLSIRTGAVETQYF
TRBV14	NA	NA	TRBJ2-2	CASSQVGGVTGELFF
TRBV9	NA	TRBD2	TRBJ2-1	CASSVAGGHNEQFF
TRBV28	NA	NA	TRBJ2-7	CASRPRGEEQYF
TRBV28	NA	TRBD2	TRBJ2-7	CASSLPQAGPKEQYF
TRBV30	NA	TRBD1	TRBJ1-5	CAWNGQGPNQPQHF
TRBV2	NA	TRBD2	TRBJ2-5	CASSLAGVTQETQYF
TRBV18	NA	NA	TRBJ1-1	CASSPSNTEAFF
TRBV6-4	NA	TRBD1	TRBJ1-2	CASSVRQGSTDGYTF
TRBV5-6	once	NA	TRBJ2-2	CASSLVQLGTGELFF
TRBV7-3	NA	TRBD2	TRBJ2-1	CASSLLAGAVNEQFF
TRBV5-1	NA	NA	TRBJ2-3	CASSLEQGSSTDTQYF
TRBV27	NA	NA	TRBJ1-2	CASSQNGGYARNYGYTF
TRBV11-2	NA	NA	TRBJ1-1	CASSLGQNTEAFF
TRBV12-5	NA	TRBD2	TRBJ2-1	CASGLVPSGRNNEQFF
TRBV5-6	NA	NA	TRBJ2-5	CASRLTGETQYF
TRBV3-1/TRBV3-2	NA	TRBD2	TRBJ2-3	CASSQEYSGSTDTQYF
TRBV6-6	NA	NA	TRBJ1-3	CASSLPAPGGFSGNTIYF
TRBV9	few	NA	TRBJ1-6	CASSALRGNSPLHF
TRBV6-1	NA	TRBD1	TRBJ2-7	CASSEGDSRTYEQYF
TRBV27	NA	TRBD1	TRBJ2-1	CASSLLRGQGRGSGTYNEQFF
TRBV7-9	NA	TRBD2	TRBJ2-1	CASSFTTSGSSYNEQFF
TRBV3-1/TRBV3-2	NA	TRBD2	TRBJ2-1	CASSQGLAGAVHEQFF
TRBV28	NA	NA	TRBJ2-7	CASSLAASSYF
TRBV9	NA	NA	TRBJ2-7	CASSPGLHGDEQYF
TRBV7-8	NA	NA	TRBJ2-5	CASSLEEVQYF
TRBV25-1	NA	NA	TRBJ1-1	CASINRKNTEAFF
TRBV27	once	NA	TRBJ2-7	CASSLSAEMKYEQYF
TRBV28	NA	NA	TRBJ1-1	CASSFQGGFTEAFF
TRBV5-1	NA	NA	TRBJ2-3	CASSSGLDTDTQYF
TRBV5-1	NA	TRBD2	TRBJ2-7	CASSLPGSSGSNEQYF
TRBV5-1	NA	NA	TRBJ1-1	CASSLDIRRAEAFF
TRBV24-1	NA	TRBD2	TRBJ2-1	CATSDGLVSEQFF
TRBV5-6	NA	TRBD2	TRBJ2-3	CASSFPSSGISTDTQYF
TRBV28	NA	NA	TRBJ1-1	CASRDTGNTEAFF
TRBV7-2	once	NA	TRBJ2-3	CASSLVGGASTDTQYF